A single sample is the source of the 25 T cell receptor beta chains below, sequenced in a study of blood T cell repertoires in COVID-19. Assay used: immunoSEQ multiplex PCR; TCRdb lists only in-frame clones, some missing. The sample shows 650,000 to 800,000 clones, 85% to 90% of them seen only once. The sequenced sample was peripheral blood. The receptors here all came from a young woman with acute or convalescent COVID-19.

This chain links TRBV9 with TRBJ1-2, with TRBD1 matching 8 bases. This CDR3 is built from 13 residues. Germline V CDR1 and CDR2: SGDLS, YYNGEE. Trimming removed 0 bases from V and 7 bases from J; junction bases left unmatched: 2. The CDR3 here is CASSVEQGVGYTF. CDR3 DNA: TGTGCCAGCAGCGTAGAACAGGGGGTTGGCTACACCTTC.

This clone was detected once. In DNA, the CDR3 is TGTGCCAGCAGTGAAGGACAGGGGATTTGGGGTAACTATGGCTACACCTTC. Protein product: CASSEGQGIWGNYGYTF. The chain links TRBV2 to TRBJ1-2; 8 positions agree with TRBD1. The junction had 8 bases not matched to a gene; V was cut back by 1 base and J by 1 base. The length of the CDR3 is 17 residues. The germline CDR1 and CDR2 sequences are SNHLY and FYNNEI.

The V gene is TRBV9, the J gene TRBJ2-3, with TRBD2 matching over 7 bases. CDR3 length equals 14 residues. Germline CDR1 and CDR2: SGDLS and YYNGEE. After removal of 3 bases from V and 6 bases from J, the junction contained 7 bases not matched to a gene. CDR3 nucleotide sequence: TGTGCCAGCAGCGATGGGACTACCAGGGATACGCAGTATTTT. This codes for CASSDGTTRDTQYF.

The chain uses TRBV6-6 and TRBJ1-2; TRBD1 is a possible D gene (5 bases). Trimming shortened V by 2 bases and J by 6 bases, and 13 bases separated the two germline ends. CDR1 and CDR2 (germline): MNHNY, SVGAGI (reference sequence). This CDR3 is built from 14 residues. The CDR3 here is CASSYIGGVDGYTF. CDR3 sequence (DNA): TGTGCCAGCAGTTACATTGGAGGGGTAGATGGCTACACCTTC.

This sequence joins TRBV30 and TRBJ1-2; TRBD1 matches at 9 bases. Losses at the gene ends were 8 bases for V and 8 bases for J; bases not matched to a gene: 9. Germline assignment: CDR1 GTSNPN and CDR2 SVGIG (reference sequence). This CDR3 spans 12 amino acids. CDR3 nucleotide sequence: TGTGCCGGAACGACAGGGGGAGAGGGCTACACCTTC. Protein sequence: CAGTTGGEGYTF.

The sample holds one count of this clone. The chain couples TRBV4-3 to TRBJ2-2; 11 bases line up with TRBD1. Germline CDR1 reads LGHNA; CDR2 reads YSLEER. Trimming removed 2 bases from V and 13 bases from J; junction bases left unmatched: 9. The CDR3 totals 15 residues. CDR3 bases: TGCGCCAGCAGCCAACCCGGACAGGGGGCGGGTGGGCTGTTTTTT. Residues: CASSQPGQGAGGLFF.

The chain couples TRBV6-7 to TRBJ2-1; 10 nucleotides match TRBD2. TRBV6-7 is treated as an ORF (open reading frame) with a function not yet certain. This CDR3 is built from 15 residues. Trimming took 6 bases from V and 2 from J; bases not matched to a gene: 4. CDR3 loop: CASSRSGGAYNEQFF. In nucleotides, the CDR3 is TGTGCCAGCAGCCGCAGCGGGGGGGCCTACAATGAGCAGTTCTTC.

This chain joins TRBV19 and TRBJ2-1, with D uncertain. Trimming cost V 3 bases and J 1 base, with 10 bases left between them. CDR1 is LNHDA and CDR2 is SQIVND in the germline V gene (reference sequence). CDR3 length equals 15 residues. The CDR3 bases are TGTGCCAGTAGTATCGAGAATTTATCCTACAATGAGCAGTTCTTC. Translation: CASSIENLSYNEQFF.

The chain employs TRBV6-6 and TRBJ1-2; the D gene is possibly TRBD1 (5 bases). The germline V and J ends were trimmed by 4 bases and 2 bases, with 17 bases remaining between them. The CDR3 consists of 16 residues. Germline CDR1 and CDR2: MNHNY and SVGAGI (reference sequence). CDR3 residues: CASSSLAGGNNYGYTF. The CDR3, as DNA: TGTGCCAGCAGTTCACTCGCGGGGGGAAACAACTATGGCTACACCTTC.

J is TRBJ1-3 and V is TRBV30; TRBD1 aligns across 8 bases. The V gene end was trimmed by 7 bases and the J gene end by 3 bases; junction bases not matched to a gene: 5. The CDR3 is 13 residues long. The germline CDR1 and CDR2 sequences are GTSNPN and SVGIG (reference sequence). Here the CDR3 reads CASAGTGGNTIYF. The CDR3 DNA reads as TGTGCCTCTGCTGGGACAGGTGGAAACACCATATATTTT.

Worth noting for this clone: This CDR3 is also generated by other DNA sequences in the sample. The chain links TRBV9 to TRBJ1-3; D is unresolved. Germline V CDR1 and CDR2: SGDLS, YYNGEE. V shed 2 bases and J shed 4 bases, with 10 bases lying between them. This CDR3 has 14 amino acids. The CDR3 region has the DNA TGTGCCAGCAGCGTTGGTGGGCTCGGAAACACCATATATTTT. Residues: CASSVGGLGNTIYF.

The chain carries TRBV2 and TRBJ2-5; 8 positions agree with TRBD1. Germline CDR1 and CDR2: SNHLY and FYNNEI. With V trimmed by 4 bases and J by 5 bases, 9 bases remained unmatched. CDR3 size: 15 residues. The CDR3 nucleotides are TGTGCCAGCAGTGCCGACAGGGGCCGGCGGGAGACCCAGTACTTC. Translating gives CASSADRGRRETQYF.

The J gene is TRBJ2-7, the V gene TRBV30; the D is unclear. The CDR3 length is 13 residues. V was cut by 1 base and J by 6 bases, with 13 bases left in between. Per the germline V gene, CDR1 is GTSNPN and CDR2 is SVGIG (reference sequence). This CDR3 is CAWSGVTLSEQYF. CDR3 nucleotide sequence: TGTGCCTGGAGTGGAGTGACATTGAGCGAGCAGTACTTC.

V is TRBV20-1 and J is TRBJ2-3; D gene uncertain. This CDR3 contains 11 residues. V was trimmed by 6 bases and J by 7 bases, leaving 11 bases between them. Per germline, CDR1 DFQATT and CDR2 SNEGSKA (reference sequence). In DNA form, the CDR3 reads TGCAGTGCCCCCTGGGCTTATACGCAGTATTTT. Its protein product is CSAPWAYTQYF.

The chain combines TRBV27 with TRBJ1-5; possible D gene TRBD1, 6 bases. Per the germline V gene, CDR1 is MNHEY and CDR2 is SMNVEV (reference sequence). V was clipped by 8 bases and J by 7 bases, with 24 bases between them. This CDR3 has 16 amino acids. CDR3 loop: CASGPPQTGYGQPQHF. The CDR3 nucleotides read TGTGCCAGCGGTCCCCCGCAAACAGGGTACGGGCAGCCCCAGCATTTT.

The genes are TRBV2 and TRBJ1-3; 8 positions agree with TRBD1. The CDR3 has 14 amino acids. V was pared by 4 bases and J by 4 bases, with 3 bases of the junction left unmatched. CDR1 and CDR2 from the germline V gene are SNHLY and FYNNEI. The CDR3 DNA is TGTGCCAGCAGTGGGACAGGGAGGGGAAACACCATATATTTT. This sequence encodes CASSGTGRGNTIYF.

CDR3 bases: TGTGCCAGCACCCTACAAGGAGGGGGCCAAGCTTTCTTT. As protein: CASTLQGGGQAFF. J is TRBJ1-1 and V is TRBV6-5; 7 nucleotides match TRBD1. Per germline, CDR1 MNHEY and CDR2 SVGAGI. The ends lost 7 bases at V and 9 bases at J; junction bases unmatched: 11. This CDR3 has 13 residues.

V and J are TRBV5-1 and TRBJ2-7; no definite D call. V was pared by 6 bases and J by 0 bases, with 13 bases between. Germline V gene lookup returns CDR1 SGHRS and CDR2 YFSETQ. This CDR3 is 14 amino acids long. The CDR3 DNA reads as TGCGCCAGCACTAAAGGCGGCGGCTCCTACGAGCAGTACTTC. The encoded protein is CASTKGGGSYEQYF.

Regarding this clone: Different DNA sequences within this sample yield the same CDR3. The chain employs TRBV6-2 or TRBV6-3 and TRBJ1-5; a weak D match, TRBD1 (6 bases). Deletions cut 0 bases from V and 4 bases from J, with 10 bases between. The germline V gene encodes CDR1 MNHEY and CDR2 SVGEGT. This CDR3 has 15 amino acids. This CDR3 reads CASSYSGQGNQPQHF. The CDR3 region has the DNA TGTGCCAGCAGTTACTCTGGGCAGGGGAATCAGCCCCAGCATTTT.

The chain is built from TRBV7-2 and TRBJ2-3; 7 bases line up with TRBD1. The CDR3 is 12 amino acids. Germline assignment: CDR1 SGHTA and CDR2 FQGNSA. The V segment lost 3 bases and the J segment 7 bases; nucleotides outside the gene matches: 1. The CDR3 region has the DNA TGTGCCAGCAGCTTCAGGGGGAATACGCAGTATTTT. Translation: CASSFRGNTQYF. Together with reference TRBV7-2 and TRBJ2-3, the CDR3 gives the full variable domain: GAGVSQSPSNKVTEKGKDVELRCDPISGHTALYWYRQSLGQGLEFLIYFQGNSAPDKSGLPSDRFSAERTGGSVSTLTIQRTQQEDSAVYLCASSFRGNTQYFGPGTRLTVL.

The chain carries TRBV30 and TRBJ2-3; 7 bases line up with TRBD2. From germline, CDR1 is GTSNPN and CDR2 SVGIG (reference sequence). The V segment lost 0 bases and the J segment 0 bases; nucleotides outside the gene matches: 3. The CDR3 contains 15 residues. The CDR3 nucleotides read TGTGCCTGGAGTGTACTAGCGACTAGCACAGATACGCAGTATTTT. This translates into CAWSVLATSTDTQYF.

The rearrangement joins TRBV4-3 to TRBJ1-6; no definite D call. The germline V and J ends were trimmed by 0 bases and 6 bases, with 9 bases remaining between them. The length of the CDR3 is 15 residues. Germline assignment: CDR1 LGHNA and CDR2 YSLEER. The CDR3 loop is CASSQEWSINSPLHF. CDR3 bases: TGCGCCAGCAGCCAAGAGTGGAGTATTAATTCACCCCTCCACTTT.

This chain joins TRBV4-1 and TRBJ1-2; possibly TRBD1 for D (6 bases). Germline assignment: CDR1 MGHRA and CDR2 YSYEKL. V lost 2 bases and J lost 0, with 10 bases in between. This CDR3 is 15 amino acids long. CDR3 coding DNA: TGCGCCAGCAGCCAATTTAGGGGGTCTAACTATGGCTACACCTTC. Its translation is CASSQFRGSNYGYTF.

This chain links TRBV27 with TRBJ2-1; TRBD1 matches at 8 bases. The CDR3 runs to 14 residues. Trimming took 4 bases from V and 6 from J; bases not matched to a gene: 5. The V gene's germline CDR1 is MNHEY and CDR2 SMNVEV (reference sequence). In DNA, the CDR3 is TGTGCCAGCAGTTCCTATGGACAGGGCAATGAGCAGTTCTTC. Its translation: CASSSYGQGNEQFF.

This chain joins TRBV29-1 and TRBJ2-3, with 8 bases that match TRBD2. V dropped 4 bases and J dropped 0; count of bases not matched to a gene: 6. The CDR3 covers 15 residues. Germline V gene lookup returns CDR1 SQVTM and CDR2 ANQGSEA. The CDR3 protein is CSVAGGFRSTDTQYF. The CDR3, as DNA: TGCAGCGTTGCGGGGGGGTTCAGAAGCACAGATACGCAGTATTTT.